The 4 T cell receptor beta chains below come from one sample, sequenced in a study of blood T cells in healthy people across ages. Through a sample-barcoded 5' primer and a J-beta primer mix, a second PCR was run for roughly 7 to 12 cycles. Each CDR3 protein gets one entry after TCRdb re-called the 5' RACE reads with MiXCR. Here the sample spans roughly 1.5 million distinct CDR3 sequences, about 42% being singletons. Sequenced material: blood. Receptor source: a woman younger than 35 in good health.

The gene calls are TRBV3-1 and TRBJ2-1; possible D gene TRBD1, 8 bases. There are 15 residues in the CDR3. Per the germline V gene, CDR1 is LGHDT and CDR2 is YNNKEL (reference sequence). Trimming removed 2 bases from V and 6 bases from J, with 14 bases in between. The CDR3 nucleotides are TGTGCCAGCAGCCAAACAGGGGGGGAGTCCAATGAGCAGTTCTTC. Residues: CASSQTGGESNEQFF.

The chain joins TRBV15 to TRBJ2-5; the D gene is possibly TRBD1 (6 bases). V was pared by 0 bases and J by 5 bases, with 7 bases between. Germline V gives CDR1 LNHNV, CDR2 YYDKDF (reference sequence). The CDR3 is 13 residues long. The CDR3: CATSRDQGETQYF. CDR3 in DNA: TGTGCCACCAGCAGAGATCAGGGGGAGACCCAGTACTTC.

The V and J genes are TRBV20-1 and TRBJ2-3; 7 bases are shared with TRBD2. The trim removed 5 bases at V and 2 bases at J, leaving 4 bases unmatched. Germline CDR1 reads DFQATT; CDR2 reads SNEGSKA (reference sequence). There are 13 residues in the CDR3. The CDR3: CSAPSGLTDTQYF. DNA of the CDR3: TGCAGTGCTCCTAGCGGACTCACAGATACGCAGTATTTT.

The chain has TRBV7-9 and TRBJ2-1, with D unresolved. Per germline, CDR1 SEHNR and CDR2 FQNEAQ (reference sequence). The CDR3 consists of 16 residues. V lost 3 bases to trimming and J lost 0 bases, with 12 bases between them. CDR3 protein: CASSFRSPSSYNEQFF. In DNA, the CDR3 is TGTGCCAGCAGCTTCCGTTCGCCGAGCTCCTACAATGAGCAGTTCTTC.